What follows are 2 T cell receptor beta chains derived from one specimen sequenced in a study of identical twins. TCRdb re-called the 5' RACE reads through MiXCR, storing one row per CDR3 protein. The table has roughly 1.6 million distinct CDR3 sequences, under 35% seen once. The source material was cord blood. The receptor source for this set is a newborn girl in good health.

This clonotype has a handful of counts. V and J are TRBV4-2 and TRBJ2-1; maybe TRBD2 (6 bases). The J call may be incorrect, as the DNA end agrees better with TRBJ2-7. The CDR3 sequence is 15 residues long. From germline, CDR1 is LGHNA and CDR2 YNFKEQ. CDR3 region: CASSQVLASYNEQYF. DNA for the CDR3: TGTGCCAGCAGCCAAGTGCTAGCGTCCTACAATGAGCAGTACTTC.

The chain is built from TRBV12-3 or TRBV12-4 and TRBJ2-1, with a tentative D call TRBD2 (5 bases). CDR3 size: 15 residues. V lost 1 base, J lost 7 bases, and 14 bases lay in between. DNA for the CDR3: TGTGCCAGCAGTTTAGAAGGGCGGGTTGGAAATGAGCAGTTCTTC. Its translation is CASSLEGRVGNEQFF.